This T cell receptor beta chain is drawn from a study of blood T cell repertoires in COVID-19. About the research overall: Acute-phase and convalescent COVID-19 samples originated in the United States, Italy and Spain. PBMCs, B-cell-depleted T cells, or T cells provided the cDNA or gDNA that made up the material.

Original data processing: Cell counts per sample came from amplifying reference gene primers. Produced via immunoSEQ multiplex PCR; TCRdb's table is partial and in-frame only. Clonal size and the V and J genes are those of that table, whereas D and trimming came from the DNA. The sample has 350,000 or so clones; about 83% are singletons. This receptor was identified in a man aged 30 to 45 with active or convalescent COVID-19. Sequencing was done on a sample of peripheral blood.

CDR3 sequence reads: CASSSGSSNLDTQYF. CDR3 sequence (DNA): TGTGCCAGCAGTTCCGGGAGTAGTAATTTGGATACGCAGTATTTT. The chain combines TRBV28 with TRBJ2-3; the D gene is possibly TRBD2 (6 bases). The CDR3 loop spans 15 amino acids. The germline V gene has CDR1 MDHEN and CDR2 SYDVKM. V was clipped by 4 bases and J by 6 bases, with 17 bases between them.